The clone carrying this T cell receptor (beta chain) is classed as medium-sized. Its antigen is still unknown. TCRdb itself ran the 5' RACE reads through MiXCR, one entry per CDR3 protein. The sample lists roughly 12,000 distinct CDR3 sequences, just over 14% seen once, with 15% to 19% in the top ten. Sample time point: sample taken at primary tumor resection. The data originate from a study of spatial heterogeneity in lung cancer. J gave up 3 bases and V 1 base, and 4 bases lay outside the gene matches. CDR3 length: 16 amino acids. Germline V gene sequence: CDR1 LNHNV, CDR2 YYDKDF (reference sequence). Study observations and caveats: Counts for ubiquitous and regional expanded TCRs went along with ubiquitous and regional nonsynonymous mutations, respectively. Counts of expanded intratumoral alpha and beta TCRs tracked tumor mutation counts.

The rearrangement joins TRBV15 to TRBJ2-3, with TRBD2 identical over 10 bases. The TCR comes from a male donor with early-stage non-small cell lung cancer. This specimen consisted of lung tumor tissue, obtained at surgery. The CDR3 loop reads CATSRGSGGATDTQYF. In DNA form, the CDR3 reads TGTGCCACCAGCAGAGGAAGCGGGGGGGCAACAGATACGCAGTATTTT.